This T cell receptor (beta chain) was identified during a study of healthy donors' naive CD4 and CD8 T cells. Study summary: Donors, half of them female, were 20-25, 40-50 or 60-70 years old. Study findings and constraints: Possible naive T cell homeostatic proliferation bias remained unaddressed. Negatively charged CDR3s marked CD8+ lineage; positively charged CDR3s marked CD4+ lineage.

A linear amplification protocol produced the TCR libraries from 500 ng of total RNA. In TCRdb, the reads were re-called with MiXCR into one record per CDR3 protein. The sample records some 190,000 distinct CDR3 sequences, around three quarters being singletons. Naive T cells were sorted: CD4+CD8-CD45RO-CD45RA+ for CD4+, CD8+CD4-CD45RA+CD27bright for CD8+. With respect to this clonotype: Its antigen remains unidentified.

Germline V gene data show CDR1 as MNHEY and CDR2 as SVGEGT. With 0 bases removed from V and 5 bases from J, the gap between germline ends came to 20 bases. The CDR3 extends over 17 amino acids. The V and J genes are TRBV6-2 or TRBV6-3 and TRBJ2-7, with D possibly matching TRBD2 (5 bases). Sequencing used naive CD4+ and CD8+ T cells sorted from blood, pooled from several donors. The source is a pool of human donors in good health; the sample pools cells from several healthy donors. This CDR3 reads CASSYSSLGFALDEQYF. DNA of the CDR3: TGTGCCAGCAGTTACTCTTCGTTGGGGTTCGCACTAGACGAGCAGTACTTC.